Listed below are T cell receptor beta chains from one sample, sequenced in a study of pediatric ulcerative colitis. Sequencing was performed with immunoSEQ multiplex PCR; in TCRdb, only in-frame clones are kept and a portion is missing. The profile shows around 61,000 clones, approximately 87% of them singletons. The sequenced material came from blood. Source of these receptors: a boy aged 5-17 years with severe ulcerative colitis. Both conserved end residues are part of each CDR3. Each record gives: J gene, CDR3 length, D gene, clone size, V gene, CDR3 DNA, CDR3 protein. The D gene is left open where the match is weak. Some rows have no size entry. The others give once, few or many, or a class for an expanded clone.

>TRBJ2-6|15|NA|NA|TRBV5-8
TGTGCCAGCAGCTTGTTCGGGCCTGGGGCCAACGTCCTGACTTTC
CASSLFGPGANVLTF
>TRBJ2-1|11|NA|NA|TRBV6-1
TGTGCCAGCAGTGTTACTTCTGAGCAGTTCTTC
CASSVTSEQFF
>TRBJ2-6|16|NA|NA|TRBV28
TGTGCCAGCGGTGGGGCGGAGCTGGGTGGGGCCAACGTCCTGACTTTC
CASGGAELGGANVLTF
>TRBJ2-1|15|TRBD1|NA|TRBV9
TGTGCCAGCAGCGCCGGGACAGGTCTCTACAATGAGCAGTTCTTC
CASSAGTGLYNEQFF
>TRBJ2-7|15|TRBD2|NA|TRBV29-1
TGCAGCGTTTCCATTCCTAGCGGCCACTCCTACGAGCAGTACTTC
CSVSIPSGHSYEQYF
>TRBJ2-1|16|NA|NA|TRBV11-3
TGTGCCAGCAGCTTAGGAGCAGGGGAGGGGTACAATGAGCAGTTCTTC
CASSLGAGEGYNEQFF
>TRBJ2-3|12|NA|NA|TRBV7-9
TGTGCCAGCAGCCCAGACTCAGATACGCAGTATTTT
CASSPDSDTQYF
>TRBJ2-7|11|NA|once|TRBV11-2
TGTGCCAGCAGCTTTTACTACGAGCAGTACTTC
CASSFYYEQYF
>TRBJ2-7|12|NA|NA|TRBV10-3
TGTGCCATCAGTGGCGAAGTCCACGAGCAGTACTTC
CAISGEVHEQYF
>TRBJ1-1|14|NA|NA|TRBV30
TGTGCCTGGAGTGTCCTCCGGTCCTACACTGAAGCTTTCTTT
CAWSVLRSYTEAFF
>TRBJ2-7|11|NA|NA|TRBV25-1
TGTGCCAGCAGTGATTTCTACGAGCAGTACTTC
CASSDFYEQYF
>TRBJ2-2|17|TRBD2|NA|TRBV5-4
TGTGCCAGCAGCTTATCTGCTCTAACGGGAGGAATCGGGGAGCTGTTTTTT
CASSLSALTGGIGELFF
>TRBJ1-2|15|TRBD1|NA|TRBV7-9
TGTGCCAGCAGCGCCGGGACAGGGGTGTACTATGGCTACACCTTC
CASSAGTGVYYGYTF
>TRBJ1-4|14|NA|NA|TRBV11-2
TGTGCCAGCAGCTTAGGTTGGGGTATTGAAAAACTGTTTTTT
CASSLGWGIEKLFF
>TRBJ2-2|12|NA|once|TRBV13
TGTGCCAGCAGCTTAGATCCCGGGGAGCTGTTTTTT
CASSLDPGELFF
>TRBJ2-3|10|NA|NA|TRBV29-1
TGCAGCGTTGATACAGATACGCAGTATTTT
CSVDTDTQYF
>TRBJ2-5|16|NA|NA|TRBV7-9
TGTGCCAGCAGCCTAGGACTCGCGACCGACCAAGAGACCCAGTACTTC
CASSLGLATDQETQYF